This T cell receptor beta chain was identified in a study of blood T cell repertoires in COVID-19. Background on the study: Acute and convalescent COVID-19 specimens originated in the United States, Italy and Spain. The cDNA or gDNA used as material had been derived from T cells, B-cell-depleted T cells, or PBMCs.

Trimming removed 3 bases at V and 4 bases at J, with 12 bases between. Germline V gives CDR1 MGHRA, CDR2 YSYEKL. The CDR3 extends over 14 amino acids. Per the original data handling: Nucleated cell number was recorded as an estimate derived from reference gene primer amplification. The table came from immunoSEQ multiplex PCR; TCRdb's copy has only in-frame clones and leaves some out. V and J calls and clone size are those listed in that table; D and trimming were worked out from the DNA. This table has roughly 59,000 clones, about 81% appearing once. Sequenced material: peripheral blood. This TCR derives from an elderly man with acute or convalescent COVID-19. V is TRBV4-1 and J is TRBJ2-5, with D tentatively TRBD2 (5 bases). In DNA, the CDR3 is TGCGCCAGCAGCCACGAGGGTCGGGGAGAGACCCAGTACTTC. Encoded protein: CASSHEGRGETQYF.